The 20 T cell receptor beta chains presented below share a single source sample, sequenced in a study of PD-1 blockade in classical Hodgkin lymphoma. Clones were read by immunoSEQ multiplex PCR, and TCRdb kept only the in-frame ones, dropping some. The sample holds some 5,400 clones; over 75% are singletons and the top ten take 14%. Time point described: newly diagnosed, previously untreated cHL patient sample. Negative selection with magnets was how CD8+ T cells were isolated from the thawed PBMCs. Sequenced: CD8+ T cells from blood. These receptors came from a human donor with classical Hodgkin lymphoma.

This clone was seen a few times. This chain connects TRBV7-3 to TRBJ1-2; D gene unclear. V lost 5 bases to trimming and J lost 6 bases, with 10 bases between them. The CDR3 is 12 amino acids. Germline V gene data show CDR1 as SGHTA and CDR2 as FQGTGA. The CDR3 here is CASSNRADGYTF. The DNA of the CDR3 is TGTGCCAGCAGCAACCGGGCCGATGGCTACACCTTC. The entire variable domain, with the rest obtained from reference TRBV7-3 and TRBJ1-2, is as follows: GAGVSQTPSNKVTEKGKYVELRCDPISGHTALYWYRQSLGQGPEFLIYFQGTGAADDSGLPNDRFFAVRPEGSVSTLKIQRTERGDSAVYLCASSNRADGYTFGSGTRLTVV.

As DNA, the CDR3 is TGCGCCAGCAGCTCCTCGGGGACTAGCGGGGGGAAGTACAATGAGCAGTTCTTC. It translates to CASSSSGTSGGKYNEQFF. This sequence joins TRBV5-1 and TRBJ2-1; TRBD2 agrees at 15 bases. J lost 4 bases, V lost 3 bases, and 8 bases had no gene match. Germline CDR1 is SGHRS and CDR2 is YFSETQ. The CDR3 consists of 18 residues. The full variable domain, in which reference TRBV5-1 and TRBJ2-1 provide the parts outside the CDR3, is KAGVTQTPRYLIKTRGQQVTLSCSPISGHRSVSWYQQTPGQGLQFLFEYFSETQRNKGNFPGRFSGRQFSNSRSEMNVSTLELGDSALYLCASSSSGTSGGKYNEQFFGPGTRLTVL.

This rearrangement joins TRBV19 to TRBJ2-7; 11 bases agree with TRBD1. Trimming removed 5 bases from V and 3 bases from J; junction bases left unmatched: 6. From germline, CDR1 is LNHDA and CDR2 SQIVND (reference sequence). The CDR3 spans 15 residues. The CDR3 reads CASSRGTGGYYEQYF. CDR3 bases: TGTGCCAGTAGTCGCGGGACAGGGGGATACTACGAGCAGTACTTC.

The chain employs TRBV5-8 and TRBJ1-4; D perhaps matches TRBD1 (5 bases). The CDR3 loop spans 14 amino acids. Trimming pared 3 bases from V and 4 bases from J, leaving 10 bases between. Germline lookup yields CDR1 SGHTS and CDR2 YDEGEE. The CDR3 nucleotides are TGTGCCAGCAGCTACGACAGTTTTAATGAAAAACTGTTTTTT. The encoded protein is CASSYDSFNEKLFF.

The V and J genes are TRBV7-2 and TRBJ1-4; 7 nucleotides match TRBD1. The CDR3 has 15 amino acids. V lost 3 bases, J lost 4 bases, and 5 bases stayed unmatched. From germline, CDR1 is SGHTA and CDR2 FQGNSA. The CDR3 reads CASSFWDSHNEKLFF. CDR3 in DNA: TGTGCCAGCAGCTTTTGGGACAGCCATAATGAAAAACTGTTTTTT.

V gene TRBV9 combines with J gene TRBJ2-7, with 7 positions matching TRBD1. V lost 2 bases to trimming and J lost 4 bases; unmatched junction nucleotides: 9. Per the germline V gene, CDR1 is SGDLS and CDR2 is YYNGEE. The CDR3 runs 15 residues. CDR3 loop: CASSVTGDVLYEQYF. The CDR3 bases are TGTGCCAGCAGCGTTACAGGGGACGTGTTGTACGAGCAGTACTTC.

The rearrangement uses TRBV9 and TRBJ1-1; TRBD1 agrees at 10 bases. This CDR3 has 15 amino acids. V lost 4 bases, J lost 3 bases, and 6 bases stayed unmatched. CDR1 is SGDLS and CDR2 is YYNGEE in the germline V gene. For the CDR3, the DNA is TGTGCCAGCAGCCCGGGCGGGACAGGGGACACTGAAGCTTTCTTT. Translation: CASSPGGTGDTEAFF. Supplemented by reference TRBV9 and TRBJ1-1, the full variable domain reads DSGVTQTPKHLITATGQRVTLRCSPRSGDLSVYWYQQSLDQGLQFLIQYYNGEERAKGNILERFSAQQFPDLHSELNLSSLELGDSALYFCASSPGGTGDTEAFFGQGTRLTVV.

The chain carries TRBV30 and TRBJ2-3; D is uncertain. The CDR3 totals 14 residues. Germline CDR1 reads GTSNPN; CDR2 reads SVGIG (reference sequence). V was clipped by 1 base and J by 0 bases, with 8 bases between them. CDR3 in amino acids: CAWSERASTDTQYF. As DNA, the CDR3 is TGTGCCTGGAGTGAACGTGCTAGCACAGATACGCAGTATTTT. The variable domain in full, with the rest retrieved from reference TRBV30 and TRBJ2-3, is SQTIHQWPATLVQPVGSPLSLECTVEGTSNPNLYWYRQAAGRGLQLLFYSVGIGQISSEVPQNLSASRPQDRQFILSSKKLLLSDSGFYLCAWSERASTDTQYFGPGTRLTVL.

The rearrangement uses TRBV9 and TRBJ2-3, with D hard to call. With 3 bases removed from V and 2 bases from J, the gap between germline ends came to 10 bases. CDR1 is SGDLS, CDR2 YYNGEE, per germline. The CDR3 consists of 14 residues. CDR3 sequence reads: CASSEQMSTDTQYF. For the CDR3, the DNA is TGTGCCAGCAGCGAACAAATGTCCACAGATACGCAGTATTTT.

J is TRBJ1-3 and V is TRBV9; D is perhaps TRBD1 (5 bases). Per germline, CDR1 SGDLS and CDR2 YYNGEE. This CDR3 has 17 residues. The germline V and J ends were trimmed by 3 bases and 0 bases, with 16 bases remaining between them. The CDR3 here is CASSAVPGRSSGNTIYF. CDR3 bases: TGTGCCAGCAGCGCAGTTCCGGGACGGAGCTCTGGAAACACCATATATTTT.

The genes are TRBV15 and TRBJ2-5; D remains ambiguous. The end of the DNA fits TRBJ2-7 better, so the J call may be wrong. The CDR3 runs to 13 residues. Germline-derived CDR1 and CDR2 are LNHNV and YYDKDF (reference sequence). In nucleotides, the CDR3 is TGTGCCACCAGCGGCGACATTCCCTACGAGCAGTACTTC. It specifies CATSGDIPYEQYF.

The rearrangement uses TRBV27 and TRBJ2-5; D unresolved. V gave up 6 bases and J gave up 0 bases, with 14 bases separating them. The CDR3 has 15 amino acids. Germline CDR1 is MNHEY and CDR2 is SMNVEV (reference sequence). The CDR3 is CASSLTTAYQETQYF. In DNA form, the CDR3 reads TGTGCCAGCAGCCTTACTACAGCGTACCAAGAGACCCAGTACTTC.

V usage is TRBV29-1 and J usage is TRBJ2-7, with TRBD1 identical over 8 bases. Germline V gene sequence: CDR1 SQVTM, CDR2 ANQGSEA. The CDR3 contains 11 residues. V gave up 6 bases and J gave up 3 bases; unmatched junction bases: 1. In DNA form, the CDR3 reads TGCAGCGTAGGGACAGGCTACGAGCAGTACTTC. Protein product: CSVGTGYEQYF.

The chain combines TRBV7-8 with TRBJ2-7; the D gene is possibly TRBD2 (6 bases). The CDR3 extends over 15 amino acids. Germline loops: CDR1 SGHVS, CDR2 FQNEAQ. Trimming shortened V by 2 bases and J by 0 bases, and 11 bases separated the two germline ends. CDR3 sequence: CASSLPDGSSYEQYF. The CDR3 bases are TGTGCCAGCAGCTTACCGGACGGGAGCTCCTACGAGCAGTACTTC.

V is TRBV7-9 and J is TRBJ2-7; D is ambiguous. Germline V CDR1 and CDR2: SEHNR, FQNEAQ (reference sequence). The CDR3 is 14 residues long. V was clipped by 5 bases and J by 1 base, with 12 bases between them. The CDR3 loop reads CASSPPSLSYEQYF. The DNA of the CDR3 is TGTGCCAGCAGCCCTCCGTCTCTTTCCTACGAGCAGTACTTC.

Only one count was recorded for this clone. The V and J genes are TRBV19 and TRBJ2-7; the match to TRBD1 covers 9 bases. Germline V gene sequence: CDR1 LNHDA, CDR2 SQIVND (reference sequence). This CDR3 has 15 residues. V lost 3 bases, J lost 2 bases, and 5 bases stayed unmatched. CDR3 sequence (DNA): TGTGCCAGTAGTATCGACAGGGGGACAGCCTACGAGCAGTACTTC. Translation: CASSIDRGTAYEQYF.

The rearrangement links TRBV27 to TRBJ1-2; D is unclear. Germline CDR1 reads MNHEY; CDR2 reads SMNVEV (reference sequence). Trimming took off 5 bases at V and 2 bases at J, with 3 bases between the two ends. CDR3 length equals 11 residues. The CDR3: CASSPNYGYTF. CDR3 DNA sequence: TGTGCCAGCAGTCCCAACTATGGCTACACCTTC.

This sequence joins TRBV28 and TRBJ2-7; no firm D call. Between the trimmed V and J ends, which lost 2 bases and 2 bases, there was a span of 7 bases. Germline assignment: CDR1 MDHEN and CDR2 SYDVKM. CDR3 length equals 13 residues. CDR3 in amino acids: CASSLGLTYEQYF. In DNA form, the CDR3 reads TGTGCCAGCAGTTTAGGATTAACCTACGAGCAGTACTTC. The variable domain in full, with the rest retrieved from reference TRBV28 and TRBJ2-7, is DVKVTQSSRYLVKRTGEKVFLECVQDMDHENMFWYRQDPGLGLRLIYFSYDVKMKEKGDIPEGYSVSREKKERFSLILESASTNQTSMYLCASSLGLTYEQYFGPGTRLTVT.

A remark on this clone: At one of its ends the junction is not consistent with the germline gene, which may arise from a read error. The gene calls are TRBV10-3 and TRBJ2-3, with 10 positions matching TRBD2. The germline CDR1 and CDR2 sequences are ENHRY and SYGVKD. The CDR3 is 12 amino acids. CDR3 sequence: CAISDASGRANF. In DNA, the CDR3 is TGTGCCATCAGTGATGCCAGCGGGAGGGCAAATTTT.

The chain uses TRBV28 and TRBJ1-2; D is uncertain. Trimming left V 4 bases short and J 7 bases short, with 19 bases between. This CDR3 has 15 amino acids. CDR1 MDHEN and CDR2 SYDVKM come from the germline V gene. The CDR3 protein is CASSSPRAVLVGYTF. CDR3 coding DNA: TGTGCCAGCAGTTCCCCGCGGGCGGTATTGGTTGGCTACACCTTC.